This TCR beta chain derives from a study of shared clonotypes between healthy human individuals. Here immunoSEQ multiplex PCR was the method, and the copy in TCRdb shows in-frame clones only, minus some. Seen here are over a million clones, about 98.5% observed once, and the top ten hold around 0.38%. Study-wide results and caveats: Naive CD4 clonotypes overlapped across several donors at roughly 5.1%. What naive subsets generally showed was a larger estimated richness than memory subsets showed.

The CD4+ fraction was divided into a CD45RA+ naive subset and a CD45RA-negative memory subset. A word on this clone: Its antigen remains unknown.

The germline V gene has CDR1 SGDLS and CDR2 YYNGEE. This CDR3 has 14 residues. With 0 bases removed from V and 0 bases from J, the gap between germline ends came to 6 bases. The receptor was isolated from a man under 40 in good health. Sequencing used naive CD4+ T cells sorted from blood. Subset specified: CD45RA+ positively selected. The rearrangement uses TRBV9 and TRBJ1-2; unclear D gene. The CDR3 region is CASSVASTNYGYTF. The CDR3 DNA reads as TGTGCCAGCAGCGTAGCGTCGACTAACTATGGCTACACCTTC.